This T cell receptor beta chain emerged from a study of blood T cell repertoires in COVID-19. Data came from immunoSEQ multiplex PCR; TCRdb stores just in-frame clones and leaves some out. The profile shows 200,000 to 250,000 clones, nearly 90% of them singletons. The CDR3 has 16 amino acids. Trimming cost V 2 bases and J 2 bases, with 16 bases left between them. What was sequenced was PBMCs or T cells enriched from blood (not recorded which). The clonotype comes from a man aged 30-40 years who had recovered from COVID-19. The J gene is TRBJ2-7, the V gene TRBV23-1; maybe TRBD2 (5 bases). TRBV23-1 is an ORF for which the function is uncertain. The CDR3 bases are TGCGCCAGCAGTCAACCTAAAGGACTGGTCCCCTACGAGCAGTACTTC. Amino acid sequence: CASSQPKGLVPYEQYF.